Each of the 21 T cell receptor beta chains below was sequenced from the same sample in a study of T cells in Graves' hyperthyroidism and ophthalmopathy. From RNA transcripts, TCR beta CDR3 regions were amplified. HTBI primers were the set used in a first-round RT-PCR of the TCR CDR3. TCRdb reprocessed the multiplex PCR reads with MiXCR, giving one entry per CDR3 protein. Of 490,000 or so distinct CDR3 sequences listed, around a fifth are singletons. Sequenced material: blood. The receptors derive from an older woman with Graves' ophthalmopathy.

As concerns this clonotype: A much larger clone lies one base from this, so it may be a read error. The gene calls are TRBV28 and TRBJ2-3, with D perhaps matching TRBD1 (5 bases). The CDR3 totals 15 residues. Germline CDR1 is MDHEN and CDR2 is SYDVKM. The CDR3 DNA sequence: TGTGCCAGCAGTTCGCTTCGACAGATCACAGATGCGCAGTATTTT. Translated, it gives CASSSLRQITDAQYF.

The chain joins TRBV6-1 to TRBJ2-7, with D possibly TRBD2 on 5 matching bases. CDR1 and CDR2 (germline): MNHNS, SASEGT. V lost 4 bases and J lost 7, with 11 bases in between. The CDR3 contains 12 residues. This CDR3 is CASSVNGVEQYF. Here the CDR3 DNA reads TGTGCCAGCAGTGTCAACGGGGTTGAGCAGTACTTC.

This clonotype turned up a few times. This rearrangement joins TRBV6-1 to TRBJ1-5, with a tentative D call TRBD1 (6 bases). Per germline, CDR1 MNHNS and CDR2 SASEGT. This CDR3 spans 12 amino acids. Trimming cost V 7 bases and J 7 bases, with 11 bases left between them. CDR3 region: CASTYQGQPQHF. The CDR3 DNA reads as TGTGCCAGCACCTATCAGGGGCAGCCCCAGCATTTT.

This clonotype was counted a few times. The V call is TRBV6-6, the J call TRBJ1-2, with TRBD1 as a possible D gene (5 bases). CDR3 length equals 14 residues. Germline lookup yields CDR1 MNHNY and CDR2 SVGAGI (reference sequence). V dropped 2 bases and J dropped 4 bases, with 11 bases sitting between them. CDR3 nucleotides: TGTGCCAGCAGTTACGACAGACTCTTCTATGGCTACACCTTC. As protein: CASSYDRLFYGYTF.

The V call is TRBV5-1, the J call TRBJ2-1; D not certain. CDR1 is SGHRS, CDR2 YFSETQ, per germline. The V and J ends lost 7 bases and 5 bases respectively, with 16 bases between them. CDR3 length: 14 amino acids. CDR3 DNA: TGCGCCAGCTACACCCTCCCTAGGGACAATGAGCAGTTCTTC. Its protein is CASYTLPRDNEQFF. Drawing the rest from reference TRBV5-1 and TRBJ2-1, the complete variable domain is KAGVTQTPRYLIKTRGQQVTLSCSPISGHRSVSWYQQTPGQGLQFLFEYFSETQRNKGNFPGRFSGRQFSNSRSEMNVSTLELGDSALYLCASYTLPRDNEQFFGPGTRLTVL.

A few counts support this clonotype. The rearrangement links TRBV24-1 to TRBJ2-2; the match to TRBD1 covers 8 bases. After removal of 3 bases from V and 5 bases from J, the junction contained 7 bases not matched to a gene. From germline, CDR1 is KGHDR and CDR2 SFDVKD. There are 16 residues in the CDR3. CDR3 protein: CATSDTTQGETGELFF. CDR3 coding DNA: TGTGCCACCAGTGATACAACACAGGGGGAAACCGGGGAGCTGTTTTTT.

Concerning this clonotype: Being one base from a much bigger clone, this may be a read error. The final CDR3 position lacks the conserved phenylalanine or tryptophan, pointing to a likely read error. The CDR3 nucleotides read TGTGCCAGCAGTTATTCTCCCGGTGCCTCCTACGAGCAGTACCTC. It translates to CASSYSPGASYEQYL. The J gene is TRBJ2-7, the V gene TRBV6-5; D uncertain. From germline, CDR1 is MNHEY and CDR2 SVGAGI. V was trimmed by 3 bases and J by 0 bases, leaving 12 bases between them. The CDR3 covers 15 residues.

In this sample, this clonotype turned up a few times. The chain couples TRBV10-3 to TRBJ2-1, with D perhaps matching TRBD2 (6 bases). Germline V gives CDR1 ENHRY, CDR2 SYGVKD. The CDR3 is made up of 13 amino acids. With 5 bases removed from V and 8 bases from J, the gap between germline ends came to 13 bases. The CDR3 DNA is TGTGCCATCAGTTGGGACTCCGGCGATGAGCAGTTCTTC. It yields the protein CAISWDSGDEQFF.

This rearrangement joins TRBV27 to TRBJ2-1; 11 bases line up with TRBD2. Germline V lookup: CDR1 MNHEY, CDR2 SMNVEV (reference sequence). The CDR3 runs 15 residues. V lost 6 bases to trimming and J lost 9 bases; unmatched junction nucleotides: 10. The CDR3 reads CASSRLAGPWGEQFF. The CDR3 coding sequence is TGTGCCAGCAGCAGACTAGCGGGGCCCTGGGGTGAGCAGTTCTTC.

This clonotype came up a few times. This chain links TRBV10-1 with TRBJ2-7; D remains unclear. Germline V gene data show CDR1 as WNHNN and CDR2 as SYGVQD (reference sequence). V dropped 7 bases and J dropped 0 bases, with 13 bases sitting between them. This CDR3 has 14 residues. CDR3 nucleotide sequence: TGCGCCAGCAAGCAGGACCTTTACTCCTACGAGCAGTACTTC. Translated: CASKQDLYSYEQYF.

This clonotype has a count of ten or more. The V and J genes are TRBV7-8 and TRBJ2-1; D is ambiguous. The length of the CDR3 is 13 residues. Germline CDR1 is SGHVS and CDR2 is FQNEAQ. Between the trimmed V and J ends, which lost 2 bases and 8 bases, there was a span of 10 bases. The chain's CDR3 is CASSLPPFDEQFF. The CDR3 DNA reads as TGTGCCAGCAGCTTACCACCTTTCGATGAGCAGTTCTTC.

Many counts were recorded for this clonotype. V is TRBV6-1 and J is TRBJ1-5; weak D call: TRBD1 (5 bases). Trimming removed 2 bases at V and 6 bases at J, with 5 bases between. The CDR3 length is 12 residues. The V gene's germline CDR1 is MNHNS and CDR2 SASEGT. CDR3 protein: CASSERGQPQHF. The CDR3 DNA follows: TGTGCCAGCAGTGAAAGGGGTCAGCCCCAGCATTTT.

The rearrangement uses TRBV30 and TRBJ1-4; 8 nucleotides line up with TRBD1. CDR1 and CDR2 (germline): GTSNPN, SVGIG (reference sequence). V lost 1 base to trimming and J lost 8 bases; unmatched junction nucleotides: 6. There are 14 residues in the CDR3. The CDR3 sequence: CAWSATGAREKLFF. The CDR3 DNA reads as TGTGCCTGGAGTGCGACAGGGGCAAGGGAAAAACTGTTTTTT.

As for this clonotype: The final CDR3 position lacks the conserved phenylalanine or tryptophan, pointing to a likely read error. This chain joins TRBV6-2 or TRBV6-3 and TRBJ1-6, with D possibly matching TRBD1 (5 bases). This CDR3 spans 15 amino acids. Germline V CDR1 and CDR2: MNHEY, SVGEGT. Trimming left V 0 bases short and J 6 bases short, with 9 bases between. CDR3 DNA: TGTGCCAGCAGTTACTCGAGGGGTGGTAATTCACCCCTCCACCTT. Its translation is CASSYSRGGNSPLHL.

A word on this clonotype: At one of its ends the junction is not consistent with the germline gene, which may arise from a read error. V gene TRBV27 combines with J gene TRBJ2-2; possible D gene TRBD2, 5 bases. The CDR3 has 14 amino acids. Germline V gene lookup returns CDR1 MNHEY and CDR2 SMNVEV (reference sequence). The CDR3 protein is CASSLSLVPGEPFF. CDR3 in DNA: TGTGCCAGCAGTTTGTCTCTAGTGCCCGGGGAGCCGTTTTTT.

This clonotype was seen a handful of times. V and J are TRBV20-1 and TRBJ2-7; no clear D. V lost 6 bases and J lost 6, with 18 bases in between. CDR1 is DFQATT and CDR2 is SNEGSKA in the germline V gene (reference sequence). This CDR3 is 13 amino acids long. The CDR3 coding sequence is TGCAGTGCACCACGTCCTCCAAGGGTCGAGCAGTACTTC. This encodes CSAPRPPRVEQYF.

This clonotype was picked up many times. The chain combines TRBV18 with TRBJ2-3, with a weak D call TRBD1 (5 bases). The ends were cut back, 3 bases at V and 2 bases at J, with 9 bases in the middle. This CDR3 is 14 amino acids long. From germline, CDR1 is KGHSH and CDR2 LQKENI. CDR3 coding DNA: TGTGCCAGCTCACCTGGACACCACACAGATACGCAGTATTTT. Translated: CASSPGHHTDTQYF. Filled out from reference TRBV18 and TRBJ2-3, the complete variable domain reads NAGVMQNPRHLVRRRGQEARLRCSPMKGHSHVYWYRQLPEEGLKFMVYLQKENIIDESGMPKERFSAEFPKEGPSILRIQQVVRGDSAAYFCASSPGHHTDTQYFGPGTRLTVL.

V usage is TRBV7-9 and J usage is TRBJ2-7, with D tentatively TRBD1 (6 bases). The germline CDR1 and CDR2 sequences are SEHNR and FQNEAQ (reference sequence). This CDR3 contains 13 residues. The V and J ends lost 3 bases and 5 bases respectively, with 11 bases between them. In DNA, the CDR3 is TGTGCCAGCAGCTTTTCCCAGGGGAACGAGCAGTACTTC. Protein sequence: CASSFSQGNEQYF. Full variable domain (remainder filled in from reference TRBV7-9 and TRBJ2-7): DTGVSQNPRHKITKRGQNVTFRCDPISEHNRLYWYRQTLGQGPEFLTYFQNEAQLEKSRLLSDRFSAERPKGSFSTLEIQRTEQGDSAMYLCASSFSQGNEQYFGPGTRLTVT.

The chain uses TRBV12-3 or TRBV12-4 and TRBJ2-1; maybe TRBD2 (5 bases). With 5 bases removed from V and 7 bases from J, the gap between germline ends came to 18 bases. The CDR3 is 15 residues long. The CDR3 region has the DNA TGTGCCAGCAGTCCCGGAGGTAGTAGGCCTAATGAGCAGTTCTTC. This sequence encodes CASSPGGSRPNEQFF.

The chain combines TRBV6-5 with TRBJ1-5, with unresolved D. The CDR3 spans 13 residues. Germline V CDR1 and CDR2: MNHEY, SVGAGI. Trimming took off 2 bases at V and 7 bases at J, with 9 bases between the two ends. DNA of the CDR3: TGTGCCAGCAGTTACCGGGCGGGGCAGCCCCAGCATTTT. It yields the protein CASSYRAGQPQHF.

The count of this clonotype is one. The chain joins TRBV24-1 to TRBJ1-4; D unclear. V lost 3 bases and J lost 8, with 9 bases in between. CDR3 length: 13 residues. Germline V gene sequence: CDR1 KGHDR, CDR2 SFDVKD. CDR3 bases: TGTGCCACCAGTGATCCGACGGGCGAAAAACTGTTTTTT. Protein sequence: CATSDPTGEKLFF.